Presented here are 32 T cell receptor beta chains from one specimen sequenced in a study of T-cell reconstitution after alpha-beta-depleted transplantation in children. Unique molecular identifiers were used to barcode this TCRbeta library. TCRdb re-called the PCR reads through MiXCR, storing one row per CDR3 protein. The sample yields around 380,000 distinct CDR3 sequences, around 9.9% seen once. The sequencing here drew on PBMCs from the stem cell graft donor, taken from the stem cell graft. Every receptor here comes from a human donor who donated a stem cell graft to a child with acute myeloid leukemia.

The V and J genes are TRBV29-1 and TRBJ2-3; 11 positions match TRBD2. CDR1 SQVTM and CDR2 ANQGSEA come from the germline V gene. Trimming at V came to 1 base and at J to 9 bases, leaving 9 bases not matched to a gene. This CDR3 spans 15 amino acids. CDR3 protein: CSVEALAGERSTQYF. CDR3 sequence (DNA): TGCAGCGTTGAAGCACTAGCGGGGGAACGTTCCACGCAGTATTTT.

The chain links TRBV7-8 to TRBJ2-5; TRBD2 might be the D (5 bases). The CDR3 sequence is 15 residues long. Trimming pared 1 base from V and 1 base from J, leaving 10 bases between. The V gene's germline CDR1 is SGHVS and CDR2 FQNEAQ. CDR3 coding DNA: TGTGCCAGCAGCTTAGAGAGGGTGACCCAAGAGACCCAGTACTTC. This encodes CASSLERVTQETQYF. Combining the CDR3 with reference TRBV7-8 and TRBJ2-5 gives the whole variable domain GAGVSQSPRYKVAKRGQDVALRCDPISGHVSLFWYQQALGQGPEFLTYFQNEAQLDKSGLPSDRFFAERPEGSVSTLKIQRTQQEDSAVYLCASSLERVTQETQYFGPGTRLLVL.

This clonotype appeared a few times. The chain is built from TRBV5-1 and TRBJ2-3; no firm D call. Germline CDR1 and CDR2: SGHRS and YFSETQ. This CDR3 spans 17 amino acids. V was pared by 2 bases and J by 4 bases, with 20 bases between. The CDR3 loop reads CASSLMAEVWFPDTQYF. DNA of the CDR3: TGCGCCAGCAGCTTAATGGCGGAAGTCTGGTTCCCAGATACGCAGTATTTT.

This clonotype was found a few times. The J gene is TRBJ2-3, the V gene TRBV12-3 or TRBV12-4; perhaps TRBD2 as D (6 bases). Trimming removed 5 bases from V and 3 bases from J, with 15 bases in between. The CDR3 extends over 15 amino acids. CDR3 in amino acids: CASSMVRGVTDTQYF. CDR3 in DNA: TGTGCCAGCAGTATGGTGCGGGGCGTGACAGATACGCAGTATTTT.

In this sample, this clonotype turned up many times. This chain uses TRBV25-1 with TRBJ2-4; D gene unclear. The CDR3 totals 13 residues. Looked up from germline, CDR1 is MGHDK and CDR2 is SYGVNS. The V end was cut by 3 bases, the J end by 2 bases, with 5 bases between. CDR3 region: CASSEGTKNIQYF. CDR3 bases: TGTGCCAGCAGTGAGGGGACCAAAAACATTCAGTACTTC.

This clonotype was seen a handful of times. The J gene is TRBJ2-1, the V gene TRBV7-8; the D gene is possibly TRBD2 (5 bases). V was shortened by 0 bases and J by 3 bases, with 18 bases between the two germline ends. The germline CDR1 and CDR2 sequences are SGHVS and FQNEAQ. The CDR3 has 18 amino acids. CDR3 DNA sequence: TGTGCCAGCAGCTTAGCATCGGCCGGGGAAACCTTCTACAATGAGCAGTTCTTC. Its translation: CASSLASAGETFYNEQFF. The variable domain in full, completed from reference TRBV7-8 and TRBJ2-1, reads GAGVSQSPRYKVAKRGQDVALRCDPISGHVSLFWYQQALGQGPEFLTYFQNEAQLDKSGLPSDRFFAERPEGSVSTLKIQRTQQEDSAVYLCASSLASAGETFYNEQFFGPGTRLTVL.

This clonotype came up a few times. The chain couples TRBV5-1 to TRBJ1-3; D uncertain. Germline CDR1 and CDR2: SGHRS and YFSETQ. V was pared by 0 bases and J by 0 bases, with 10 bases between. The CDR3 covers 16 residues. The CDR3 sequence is CASSLEQIDSGNTIYF. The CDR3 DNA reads TGCGCCAGCAGCTTGGAACAGATCGACTCTGGAAACACCATATATTTT.

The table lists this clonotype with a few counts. The CDR3 reads CASSPGDGAYEQYF. The CDR3 coding sequence is TGCGCCAGCAGCCCCGGGGACGGAGCCTACGAGCAGTACTTC. J is TRBJ2-7 and V is TRBV5-1; D may correspond to TRBD1 or TRBD2 (5 bases each). The length of the CDR3 is 14 residues. Germline V gene sequence: CDR1 SGHRS, CDR2 YFSETQ. The V end was cut by 4 bases, the J end by 2 bases, with 13 bases between.

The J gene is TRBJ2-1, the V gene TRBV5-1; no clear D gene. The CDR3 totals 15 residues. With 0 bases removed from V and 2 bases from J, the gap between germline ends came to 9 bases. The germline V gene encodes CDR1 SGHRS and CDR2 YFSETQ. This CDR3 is CASSLARPAYNEQFF. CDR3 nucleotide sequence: TGCGCCAGCAGCTTGGCTCGGCCCGCCTACAATGAGCAGTTCTTC.

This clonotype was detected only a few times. CDR3 in amino acids: CSARTAGLNTGELFF. For the CDR3, the DNA is TGCAGTGCTAGGACCGCCGGTTTAAACACCGGGGAGCTGTTTTTT. The chain employs TRBV20-1 and TRBJ2-2; D is uncertain. V was cut by 3 bases and J by 2 bases, with 13 bases left in between. CDR1 and CDR2 from the germline V gene are DFQATT and SNEGSKA (reference sequence). This CDR3 contains 15 residues.

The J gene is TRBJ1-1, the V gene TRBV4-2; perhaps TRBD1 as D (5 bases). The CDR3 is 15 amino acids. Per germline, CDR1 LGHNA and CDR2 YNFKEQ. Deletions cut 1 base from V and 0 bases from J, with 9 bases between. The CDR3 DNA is TGTGCCAGCAGCCAAGTCCAGGGAATGAACACTGAAGCTTTCTTT. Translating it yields CASSQVQGMNTEAFF.

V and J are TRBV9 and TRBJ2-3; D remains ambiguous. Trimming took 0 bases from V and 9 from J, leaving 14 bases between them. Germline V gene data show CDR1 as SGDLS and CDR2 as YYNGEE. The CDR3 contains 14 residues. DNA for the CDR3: TGTGCCAGCAGCGTAGGCGCCCAGCAGACGACGCAGTATTTT. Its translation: CASSVGAQQTTQYF.

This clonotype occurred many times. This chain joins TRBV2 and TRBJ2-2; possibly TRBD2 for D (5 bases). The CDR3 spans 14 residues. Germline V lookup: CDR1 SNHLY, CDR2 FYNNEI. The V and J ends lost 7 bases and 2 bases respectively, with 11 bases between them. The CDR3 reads CASKERINTGELFF. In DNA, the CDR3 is TGTGCCAGCAAGGAGCGGATTAACACCGGGGAGCTGTTTTTT.

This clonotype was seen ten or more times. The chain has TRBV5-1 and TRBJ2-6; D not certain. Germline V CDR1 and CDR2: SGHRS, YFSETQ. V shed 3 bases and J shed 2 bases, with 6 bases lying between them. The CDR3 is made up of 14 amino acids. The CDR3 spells CASSSGPGANVLTF. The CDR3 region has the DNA TGCGCCAGCAGCTCCGGGCCTGGGGCCAACGTCCTGACTTTC.

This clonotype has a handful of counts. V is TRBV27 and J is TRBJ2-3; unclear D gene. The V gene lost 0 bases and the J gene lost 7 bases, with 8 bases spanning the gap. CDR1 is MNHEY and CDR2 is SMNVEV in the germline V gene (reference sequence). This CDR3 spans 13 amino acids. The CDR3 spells CASSLSERYTQYF. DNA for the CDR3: TGTGCCAGCAGTTTATCGGAGCGATATACGCAGTATTTT.

CDR3 DNA sequence: TGCAGTGCGTGGGACAGTTTTAACAATGAGCAGTTCTTC. This encodes CSAWDSFNNEQFF. The chain combines TRBV20-1 with TRBJ2-1; 7 positions agree with TRBD1. CDR3 length: 13 residues. The V and J ends lost 6 bases and 5 bases, in that order; junction bases with no gene match: 7. Germline CDR1 reads DFQATT; CDR2 reads SNEGSKA (reference sequence).

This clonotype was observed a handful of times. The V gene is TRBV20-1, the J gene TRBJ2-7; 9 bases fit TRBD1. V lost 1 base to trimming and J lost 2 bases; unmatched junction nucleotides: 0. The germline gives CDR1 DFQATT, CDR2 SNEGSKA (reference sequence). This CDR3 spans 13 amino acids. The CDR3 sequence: CSARGDRAYEQYV. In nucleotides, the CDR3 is TGCAGTGCTAGAGGGGACAGGGCCTACGAGCAGTACGTC.

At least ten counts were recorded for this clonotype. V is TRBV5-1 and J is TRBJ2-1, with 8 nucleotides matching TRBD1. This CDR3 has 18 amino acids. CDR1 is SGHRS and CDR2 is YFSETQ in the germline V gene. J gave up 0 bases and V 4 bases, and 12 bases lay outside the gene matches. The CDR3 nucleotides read TGCGCCAGCAGCCAGACAGTTGGACAGGGCTACTCCTACAATGAGCAGTTCTTC. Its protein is CASSQTVGQGYSYNEQFF.

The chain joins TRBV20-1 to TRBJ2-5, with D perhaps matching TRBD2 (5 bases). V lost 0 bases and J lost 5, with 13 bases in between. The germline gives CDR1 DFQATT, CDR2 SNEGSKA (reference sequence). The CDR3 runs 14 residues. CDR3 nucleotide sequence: TGCAGTGCTAGAGATCTCCCCGGCGGGGAGACCCAGTACTTC. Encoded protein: CSARDLPGGETQYF.

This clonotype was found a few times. As DNA, the CDR3 is TGCGCCAGCAGCTTGTGGGGCTCGGGTGAAAAACTGTTTTTT. Translation: CASSLWGSGEKLFF. This chain links TRBV5-1 with TRBJ1-4; the D gene is possibly TRBD1 (5 bases). CDR1 SGHRS and CDR2 YFSETQ come from the germline V gene. The CDR3 runs 14 residues. V lost 1 base to trimming and J lost 7 bases, with 11 bases between them.

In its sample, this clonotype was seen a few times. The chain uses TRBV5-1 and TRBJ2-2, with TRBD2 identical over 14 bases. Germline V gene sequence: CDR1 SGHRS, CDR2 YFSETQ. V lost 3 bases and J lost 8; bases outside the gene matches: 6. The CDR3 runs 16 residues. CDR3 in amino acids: CASSSRLAGGPGELFF. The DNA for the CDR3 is TGCGCCAGCAGCTCGCGACTAGCGGGAGGGCCTGGGGAGCTGTTTTTT.

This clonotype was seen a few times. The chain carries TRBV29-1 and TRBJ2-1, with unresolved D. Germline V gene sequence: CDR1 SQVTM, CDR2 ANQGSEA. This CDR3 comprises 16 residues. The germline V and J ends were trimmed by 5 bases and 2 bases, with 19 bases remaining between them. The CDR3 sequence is CSVTTRTNGPYNEQFF. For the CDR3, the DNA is TGCAGCGTTACCACCAGGACCAACGGCCCCTACAATGAGCAGTTCTTC.

In DNA, the CDR3 is TGTGCCAGCAGCTTATGGCGGGAGGGTAGAAGTAATGAGCAGTTCTTC. Encoded protein: CASSLWREGRSNEQFF. The rearrangement joins TRBV7-8 to TRBJ2-1, with TRBD2 matching over 9 bases. The V segment lost 2 bases and the J segment 7 bases; nucleotides outside the gene matches: 9. Germline CDR1 SGHVS, CDR2 FQNEAQ. The CDR3 extends over 16 amino acids.

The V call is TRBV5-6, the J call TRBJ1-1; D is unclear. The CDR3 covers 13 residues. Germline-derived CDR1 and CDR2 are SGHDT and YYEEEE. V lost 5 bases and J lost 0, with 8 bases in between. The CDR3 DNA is TGTGCCAGCAGTTGGAACATGAACACTGAAGCTTTCTTT. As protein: CASSWNMNTEAFF.

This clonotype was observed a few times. The CDR3 loop reads CASSQQTPSGGAADTQYF. CDR3 DNA sequence: TGCGCCAGCAGCCAACAAACCCCTAGCGGGGGGGCCGCAGATACGCAGTATTTT. The V gene is TRBV4-1, the J gene TRBJ2-3; 12 positions agree with TRBD2. This CDR3 region has 18 residues. Germline CDR1 and CDR2: MGHRA and YSYEKL. The J segment lost 4 bases and the V segment lost 2 bases, leaving 10 bases of the junction unmatched.

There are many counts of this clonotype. CDR3 region: CSARPRTSQETQYF. The CDR3 nucleotides read TGCAGTGCTAGACCGCGGACTAGTCAAGAGACCCAGTACTTC. V and J are TRBV20-1 and TRBJ2-5, with TRBD2 matching over 7 bases. This CDR3 spans 14 amino acids. CDR1 DFQATT and CDR2 SNEGSKA come from the germline V gene (reference sequence). J was trimmed by 2 bases and V by 2 bases; bases with no gene match: 5.

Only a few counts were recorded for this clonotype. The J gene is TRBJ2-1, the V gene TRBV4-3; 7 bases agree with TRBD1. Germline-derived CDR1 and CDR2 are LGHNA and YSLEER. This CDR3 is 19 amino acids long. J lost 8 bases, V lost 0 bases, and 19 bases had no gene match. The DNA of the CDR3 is TGCGCCAGCAGCCAAGATCGGAGAACAGGGGTACCGGCCTGGGATGAGCAGTTCTTC. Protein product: CASSQDRRTGVPAWDEQFF.

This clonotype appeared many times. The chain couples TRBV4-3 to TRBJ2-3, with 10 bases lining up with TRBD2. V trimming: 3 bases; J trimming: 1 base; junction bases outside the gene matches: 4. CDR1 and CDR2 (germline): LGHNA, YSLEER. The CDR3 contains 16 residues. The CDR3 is CASSHLAGEGTDTQYF. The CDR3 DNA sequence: TGCGCCAGCAGCCACCTAGCGGGAGAAGGCACAGATACGCAGTATTTT.

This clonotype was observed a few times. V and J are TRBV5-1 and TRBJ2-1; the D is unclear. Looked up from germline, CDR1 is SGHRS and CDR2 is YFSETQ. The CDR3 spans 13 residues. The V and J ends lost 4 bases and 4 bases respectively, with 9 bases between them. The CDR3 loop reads CASSTSRYNEQFF. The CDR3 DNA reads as TGCGCCAGCAGCACGTCTAGGTACAATGAGCAGTTCTTC.

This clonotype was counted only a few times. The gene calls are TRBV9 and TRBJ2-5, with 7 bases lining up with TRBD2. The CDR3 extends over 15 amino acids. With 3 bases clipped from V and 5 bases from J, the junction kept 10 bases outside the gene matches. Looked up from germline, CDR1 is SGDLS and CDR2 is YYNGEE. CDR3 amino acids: CASSAAGGVRETQYF. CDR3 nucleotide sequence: TGTGCCAGCAGCGCCGCTGGGGGGGTCCGCGAGACCCAGTACTTC. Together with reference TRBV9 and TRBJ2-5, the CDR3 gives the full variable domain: DSGVTQTPKHLITATGQRVTLRCSPRSGDLSVYWYQQSLDQGLQFLIQYYNGEERAKGNILERFSAQQFPDLHSELNLSSLELGDSALYFCASSAAGGVRETQYFGPGTRLLVL.

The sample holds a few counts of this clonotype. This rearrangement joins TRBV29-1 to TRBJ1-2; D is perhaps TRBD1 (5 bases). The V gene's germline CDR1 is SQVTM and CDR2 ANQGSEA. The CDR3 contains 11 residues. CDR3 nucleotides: TGCACCGGGGGAGGAGACTATGGCTACACCTTC. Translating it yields CTGGGDYGYTF.

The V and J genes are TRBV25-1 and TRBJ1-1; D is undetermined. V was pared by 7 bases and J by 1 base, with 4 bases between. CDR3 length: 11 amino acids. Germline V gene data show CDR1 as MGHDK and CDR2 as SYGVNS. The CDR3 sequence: CASMRNTEAFF. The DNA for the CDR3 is TGTGCCAGCATGAGGAACACTGAAGCTTTCTTT.